Reported below is one T cell receptor (beta chain). This entry comes from a study of blood T cell repertoires in COVID-19. Study-wide context: Italy, Spain and the United States were the sources of the convalescent and acute COVID-19 samples. Sample material is recorded as cDNA or gDNA derived from T cells, B-cell-depleted T cells, or PBMCs.

Germline-derived CDR1 and CDR2 are WSHSY and SAAADI. The CDR3 length is 16 residues. V shed 3 bases, J shed 5 bases, and the junction held 7 bases outside the gene matches. Authors' data handling: Amplification of reference gene primers was used by the study to estimate nucleated cell counts. This table comes from immunoSEQ multiplex PCR, and its TCRdb copy is limited to in-frame clones, with some not included. That table gives V, J and clone size, and the DNA gave D and trimming. This sample has more than 95,000 clones, with around 83% found just once. The origin of this receptor is an elderly man with active or convalescent COVID-19. The sample was peripheral blood. This chain links TRBV10-2 with TRBJ2-2; 9 nucleotides line up with TRBD2. Here the CDR3 DNA reads TGCGCCAGCAGTGATCGGCGGGGGGGCCTTACCGGGGAGCTGTTTTTT. It encodes CASSDRRGGLTGELFF.